Shown below are 26 T cell receptor beta chains from a single sample sequenced in a study of blood T cell repertoires in COVID-19. Repertoires were generated with immunoSEQ multiplex PCR, while TCRdb's copy carries only in-frame clones and drops some. Here the sample spans around 400,000 clones, around 83% being singletons. Sequencing input: PBMCs or T cells enriched from blood (not recorded which). The receptor set was obtained from a woman between 50 and 59 years old who had recovered from COVID-19.

This chain joins TRBV6-2 or TRBV6-3 and TRBJ1-2, with D perhaps TRBD1 (5 bases). Germline assignment: CDR1 MNHEY and CDR2 SVGEGT. The ends were cut back, 2 bases at V and 8 bases at J, with 15 bases in the middle. This CDR3 has 14 residues. The DNA of the CDR3 is TGTGCCAGCAGTTACCGAGGAGGGGACGCCGGCTACACCTTC. Its protein product is CASSYRGGDAGYTF.

This chain joins TRBV12-3 or TRBV12-4 and TRBJ1-2; unclear D gene. With 3 bases removed from V and 8 bases from J, the gap between germline ends came to 10 bases. This CDR3 contains 12 residues. CDR3: CASSLDLGGYTF. DNA of the CDR3: TGTGCCAGCAGTTTGGACTTAGGGGGCTACACCTTC.

CDR3 sequence: CASRDAGGPYEQYF. Here the CDR3 DNA reads TGTGCCAGCAGGGACGCGGGAGGGCCCTACGAGCAGTACTTC. V gene TRBV5-4 combines with J gene TRBJ2-7; 9 bases map to TRBD2. V gave up 5 bases and J gave up 2 bases; unmatched junction bases: 5. Germline V gene lookup returns CDR1 SGHNT and CDR2 YYREEE (reference sequence). The CDR3 has 14 residues.

This chain uses TRBV7-2 with TRBJ1-1; TRBD1 might be the D (5 bases). The CDR3 is 15 amino acids. Germline CDR1 SGHTA, CDR2 FQGNSA. V was cut by 1 base and J by 3 bases, with 12 bases left in between. CDR3: CASSLGWGGDTEAFF. Written as DNA, the CDR3 is TGTGCCAGCAGCTTAGGATGGGGGGGGGACACTGAAGCTTTCTTT. The full variable domain, completed using reference TRBV7-2 and TRBJ1-1, is GAGVSQSPSNKVTEKGKDVELRCDPISGHTALYWYRQSLGQGLEFLIYFQGNSAPDKSGLPSDRFSAERTGGSVSTLTIQRTQQEDSAVYLCASSLGWGGDTEAFFGQGTRLTVV.

The gene calls are TRBV5-4 and TRBJ1-1; possible D gene TRBD1, 5 bases. CDR1 and CDR2 from the germline V gene are SGHNT and YYREEE (reference sequence). V lost 0 bases, J lost 1 base, and 13 bases lay in between. The CDR3 totals 16 residues. CDR3 sequence: CASSLGGRAGNTEAFF. The CDR3 DNA is TGTGCCAGCAGCTTGGGGGGCAGGGCAGGGAACACTGAAGCTTTCTTT.

Concerning this clone itself: At one boundary the junction diverges from the germline segment, which might be a read error. The V and J genes are TRBV3-1 (or the pseudogene TRBV3-2) and TRBJ1-2; D perhaps matches TRBD1 (5 bases). CDR1 is LGHDT, CDR2 YNNKEL, per germline (reference sequence). The CDR3 contains 12 residues. CDR3 in amino acids: CASSQPTAQTAF. DNA of the CDR3: TGTGCCAGCAGCCAACCCACCGCCCAGACAGCCTTC.

This clone was observed a single time. The chain employs TRBV3-1 (or the pseudogene TRBV3-2) and TRBJ1-2, with a tentative D call TRBD1 (6 bases). V was clipped by 2 bases and J by 7 bases, with 17 bases between them. The CDR3 loop spans 15 amino acids. Germline CDR1 is LGHDT and CDR2 is YNNKEL (reference sequence). Here the CDR3 reads CASSQLKGVDSGYTF. Written as DNA, the CDR3 is TGTGCCAGCAGCCAACTAAAGGGGGTTGACAGTGGCTACACCTTC.

The chain has TRBV5-1 and TRBJ2-3, with 15 bases fitting TRBD2. Looked up from germline, CDR1 is SGHRS and CDR2 is YFSETQ. The junction had 8 bases not matched to a gene; V was cut back by 3 bases and J by 0 bases. The length of the CDR3 is 19 residues. CDR3 nucleotide sequence: TGCGCCAGCAGCTCGGGACTAGCGGGGGGAGCTCCTAGCACAGATACGCAGTATTTT. This codes for CASSSGLAGGAPSTDTQYF.

The genes are TRBV10-1 and TRBJ1-2; 7 positions agree with TRBD1. This CDR3 region has 14 residues. V lost 10 bases to trimming and J lost 5 bases; unmatched junction nucleotides: 13. Germline V gene lookup returns CDR1 WNHNN and CDR2 SYGVQD (reference sequence). Here the CDR3 reads CATQDRSWGYGYTF. The CDR3 region has the DNA TGCGCCACACAGGACAGGTCGTGGGGTTATGGCTACACCTTC.

The chain employs TRBV28 and TRBJ2-3; 10 nucleotides agree with TRBD2. CDR1 MDHEN and CDR2 SYDVKM come from the germline V gene. The J segment lost 4 bases and the V segment lost 4 bases, leaving 11 bases of the junction unmatched. The CDR3 has 17 amino acids. The CDR3 is CASSSLTAGGHPDTQYF. The CDR3, as DNA: TGTGCCAGCAGTTCCCTCACAGCGGGGGGGCACCCAGATACGCAGTATTTT.

This clone was seen once. This chain connects TRBV19 to TRBJ1-6; perhaps TRBD1 as D (6 bases). Germline V gene data show CDR1 as LNHDA and CDR2 as SQIVND (reference sequence). Trimming cost V 6 bases and J 6 bases, with 12 bases left between them. The CDR3 contains 14 residues. The chain's CDR3 is CASSLGQINSPLHF. The CDR3 DNA sequence: TGTGCCAGTAGCCTCGGACAGATTAATTCACCCCTCCACTTT.

This chain uses TRBV7-2 with TRBJ1-2; D possibly corresponds to TRBD1 (6 bases). CDR3 size: 15 residues. Per the germline V gene, CDR1 is SGHTA and CDR2 is FQGNSA. Trimming left V 2 bases short and J 0 bases short, with 10 bases between. The CDR3 sequence is CASSLNGQTNYGYTF. The CDR3 nucleotides are TGTGCCAGCAGCTTAAACGGACAGACTAACTATGGCTACACCTTC. Together with reference TRBV7-2 and TRBJ1-2, the CDR3 gives the full variable domain: GAGVSQSPSNKVTEKGKDVELRCDPISGHTALYWYRQSLGQGLEFLIYFQGNSAPDKSGLPSDRFSAERTGGSVSTLTIQRTQQEDSAVYLCASSLNGQTNYGYTFGSGTRLTVV.

This clone has a single count. This sequence joins TRBV4-1 and TRBJ1-1; TRBD1 matches 12 bases. The V segment lost 4 bases and the J segment 3 bases; nucleotides outside the gene matches: 6. The CDR3 consists of 16 residues. Germline-derived CDR1 and CDR2 are MGHRA and YSYEKL. CDR3 coding DNA: TGCGCCAGCAGCCTCGGGACAGGGGGCGTAGACACTGAAGCTTTCTTT. Translation gives CASSLGTGGVDTEAFF.

The chain recombines TRBV2 with TRBJ2-2; TRBD2 aligns across 8 bases. Germline CDR1 reads SNHLY; CDR2 reads FYNNEI. Unmatched junction bases numbered 3, after V lost 4 bases and J lost 2 bases. The CDR3 has 15 amino acids. The CDR3 region has the DNA TGTGCCAGCAGTGGTACTAGCGGAAACACCGGGGAGCTGTTTTTT. Translating it yields CASSGTSGNTGELFF.

The rearrangement uses TRBV11-2 and TRBJ2-1; TRBD2 matches at 7 bases. With 1 base clipped from V and 0 bases from J, the junction kept 6 bases outside the gene matches. CDR1 is SGHAT and CDR2 is FQNNGV in the germline V gene. The CDR3 loop spans 17 amino acids. The CDR3 DNA is TGTGCCAGCAGCTTAGCGGGGAGGGCCAGCTCCTACAATGAGCAGTTCTTC. This codes for CASSLAGRASSYNEQFF.

The chain links TRBV6-1 to TRBJ1-3; no definite D call. CDR1 is MNHNS, CDR2 SASEGT, per germline. There are 13 residues in the CDR3. V lost 2 bases and J 3 bases, leaving 5 bases between the germline ends. The CDR3 nucleotides are TGTGCCAGCAGTGAATCCCATGGAAACACCATATATTTT. This gives the protein CASSESHGNTIYF.

The sample holds a few counts of this clone. V usage is TRBV19 and J usage is TRBJ2-7; 9 bases are shared with TRBD1. The CDR3 sequence is 13 residues long. From germline, CDR1 is LNHDA and CDR2 SQIVND (reference sequence). V trimming: 7 bases; J trimming: 4 bases; junction bases outside the gene matches: 5. The CDR3 region is CASMDRGLYEQYF. The CDR3 region has the DNA TGTGCCAGTATGGACAGGGGCCTATACGAGCAGTACTTC.

This clone showed up just a few times. The chain is built from TRBV6-2 or TRBV6-3 and TRBJ1-2; D may be TRBD1 (5 bases). The CDR3 totals 17 residues. V was shortened by 2 bases and J by 6 bases, with 22 bases between the two germline ends. Germline assignment: CDR1 MNHEY and CDR2 SVGEGT. The CDR3 loop is CASSYPPHGATINGYTF. The CDR3 nucleotides are TGTGCCAGCAGTTACCCCCCACATGGGGCCACGATTAATGGCTACACCTTC.

This clone was seen a single time. This rearrangement joins TRBV5-1 to TRBJ2-2, with 11 bases aligning to TRBD2. The CDR3 totals 18 residues. J was trimmed by 6 bases and V by 3 bases; bases with no gene match: 13. The V gene's germline CDR1 is SGHRS and CDR2 YFSETQ. CDR3 in DNA: TGCGCCAGCAGCTCGGGAAGCACTAGCGGGAGCCCCCCCGGGGAGCTGTTTTTT. This codes for CASSSGSTSGSPPGELFF.

This clone has a count of ten or more. The chain uses TRBV2 and TRBJ1-1; tentatively, D is TRBD1 (5 bases). The germline V and J ends were trimmed by 5 bases and 7 bases, with 14 bases remaining between them. From germline, CDR1 is SNHLY and CDR2 FYNNEI. The CDR3 is made up of 13 amino acids. The CDR3 is CASSLNGHDEAFF. As DNA, the CDR3 is TGTGCCAGCAGTCTCAACGGACATGATGAAGCTTTCTTT. Full variable domain (outside the CDR3, taken from reference TRBV2 and TRBJ1-1): EPEVTQTPSHQVTQMGQEVILRCVPISNHLYFYWYRQILGQKVEFLVSFYNNEISEKSEIFDDQFSVERPDGSNFTLKIRSTKLEDSAMYFCASSLNGHDEAFFGQGTRLTVV.

The chain couples TRBV7-2 to TRBJ1-4; D perhaps matches TRBD1 (6 bases). Looked up from germline, CDR1 is SGHTA and CDR2 is FQGNSA. Trimming removed 2 bases at V and 2 bases at J, with 9 bases between. CDR3 length: 15 amino acids. The CDR3 sequence is CASSLNGGTNEKLFF. The CDR3 nucleotides are TGTGCCAGCAGCTTAAATGGGGGCACTAATGAAAAACTGTTTTTT. Full variable domain (outside the CDR3, taken from reference TRBV7-2 and TRBJ1-4): GAGVSQSPSNKVTEKGKDVELRCDPISGHTALYWYRQSLGQGLEFLIYFQGNSAPDKSGLPSDRFSAERTGGSVSTLTIQRTQQEDSAVYLCASSLNGGTNEKLFFGSGTQLSVL.

This clone was seen only a few times. This rearrangement joins TRBV6-2 or TRBV6-3 to TRBJ1-5, with TRBD1 matching over 9 bases. With 0 bases clipped from V and 10 bases from J, the junction kept 7 bases outside the gene matches. The CDR3 spans 15 residues. CDR1 and CDR2 from the germline V gene are MNHEY and SVGEGT. The CDR3 is CASSYSGQGRRPQHF. CDR3 nucleotide sequence: TGTGCCAGCAGTTACTCGGGACAGGGAAGAAGACCCCAGCATTTT.

This chain connects TRBV30 to TRBJ1-2, with 11 bases that match TRBD1. The V segment lost 4 bases and the J segment 8 bases; nucleotides outside the gene matches: 15. Germline values: CDR1 GTSNPN, CDR2 SVGIG (reference sequence). This CDR3 is built from 16 residues. CDR3 sequence: CAWIGGDRGFVLGYTF. CDR3 bases: TGTGCCTGGATCGGCGGGGACAGGGGGTTTGTTTTAGGCTACACCTTC. The entire variable domain, with the rest obtained from reference TRBV30 and TRBJ1-2, is as follows: SQTIHQWPATLVQPVGSPLSLECTVEGTSNPNLYWYRQAAGRGLQLLFYSVGIGQISSEVPQNLSASRPQDRQFILSSKKLLLSDSGFYLCAWIGGDRGFVLGYTFGSGTRLTVV.

The CDR3 DNA follows: TGTGCCAGCAGTCCCCCCGGGACAGGGTTAGTTGGCGACACTGAAGCTTTCTTT. Protein: CASSPPGTGLVGDTEAFF. The V and J genes are TRBV28 and TRBJ1-1; TRBD1 agrees at 9 bases. This CDR3 region has 18 residues. V trimming: 5 bases; J trimming: 3 bases; junction bases outside the gene matches: 16. Germline-derived CDR1 and CDR2 are MDHEN and SYDVKM. The full variable domain, with the rest looked up from reference TRBV28 and TRBJ1-1, is DVKVTQSSRYLVKRTGEKVFLECVQDMDHENMFWYRQDPGLGLRLIYFSYDVKMKEKGDIPEGYSVSREKKERFSLILESASTNQTSMYLCASSPPGTGLVGDTEAFFGQGTRLTVV.

The chain carries TRBV6-2 or TRBV6-3 and TRBJ2-7; D is perhaps TRBD1 (6 bases). This CDR3 region has 15 residues. From germline, CDR1 is MNHEY and CDR2 SVGEGT. Trimming cost V 2 bases and J 1 base, with 12 bases left between them. CDR3 nucleotide sequence: TGTGCCAGCAGTTACCCGGACAGACCATCCTACGAGCAGTACTTC. Protein: CASSYPDRPSYEQYF.

This chain joins TRBV5-1 and TRBJ2-1, with a possible D match to TRBD2 (6 bases). This CDR3 is 15 amino acids long. Looked up from germline, CDR1 is SGHRS and CDR2 is YFSETQ. The ends were cut back, 2 bases at V and 6 bases at J, with 15 bases in the middle. CDR3: CASSFGLNRGNEQFF. DNA for the CDR3: TGCGCCAGCAGCTTCGGACTAAATCGGGGCAATGAGCAGTTCTTC.